Following are 21 T cell receptor beta chains from one sample sequenced in a study of blood T cell repertoires in COVID-19. Sequenced by immunoSEQ multiplex PCR; TCRdb stores in-frame clones only, minus some. The sample consists of roughly 350,000 clones, roughly nine tenths of them appearing once. Specimen: PBMCs or T cells enriched from blood (not recorded which). The receptors derive from a woman aged 25-40 years who had recovered from COVID-19.

This CDR3 reads CASSEYLALQDPYNEQFF. As DNA, the CDR3 is TGTGCCAGCAGTGAATATTTGGCGCTACAGGACCCCTACAATGAGCAGTTCTTC. The rearrangement joins TRBV25-1 to TRBJ2-1, with TRBD1 as a possible D gene (5 bases). Germline V gives CDR1 MGHDK, CDR2 SYGVNS. Between the trimmed V and J ends, which lost 0 bases and 2 bases, there was a span of 17 bases. The CDR3 contains 18 residues.

This clone has just one count. This rearrangement joins TRBV19 to TRBJ1-5; no reliable D call. The V and J ends lost 6 bases and 0 bases respectively, with 12 bases between them. This CDR3 has 15 residues. Per germline, CDR1 LNHDA and CDR2 SQIVND (reference sequence). CDR3 protein: CASSDGHYSNQPQHF. The CDR3 nucleotides read TGTGCCAGTAGCGACGGTCACTATAGCAATCAGCCCCAGCATTTT.

The V call is TRBV5-4, the J call TRBJ2-1; 9 positions agree with TRBD1. The CDR3 totals 14 residues. With 5 bases clipped from V and 2 bases from J, the junction kept 2 bases outside the gene matches. Germline V gives CDR1 SGHNT, CDR2 YYREEE (reference sequence). The CDR3: CASRGQGTYNEQFF. The DNA for the CDR3 is TGTGCCAGCAGAGGACAGGGGACCTACAATGAGCAGTTCTTC.

V usage is TRBV27 and J usage is TRBJ1-2; D not certain. V was cut by 5 bases and J by 0 bases, with 7 bases left in between. CDR3 length: 13 residues. Germline V gene sequence: CDR1 MNHEY, CDR2 SMNVEV (reference sequence). The CDR3 region has the DNA TGTGCCAGCAGTAGCGCCTCTAACTATGGCTACACCTTC. It yields the protein CASSSASNYGYTF.

The V gene is TRBV20-1, the J gene TRBJ2-7, with 9 bases fitting TRBD1. Germline CDR1 is DFQATT and CDR2 is SNEGSKA (reference sequence). This CDR3 comprises 11 residues. Losses at the gene ends were 6 bases for V and 6 bases for J; bases not matched to a gene: 3. For the CDR3, the DNA is TGCAGTGCCCGGACAGGGGCCGAGCAGTACTTC. Translation: CSARTGAEQYF.

In DNA form, the CDR3 reads TGTGCCAGCAGCCCGGGAACAGGGGTCAATTCACCCCTCCACTTT. Amino acid sequence: CASSPGTGVNSPLHF. The J gene is TRBJ1-6, the V gene TRBV3-1 (or the pseudogene TRBV3-2); 7 positions match TRBD1. With V trimmed by 4 bases and J by 7 bases, 7 bases remained unmatched. Germline V CDR1 and CDR2: LGHDT, YNNKEL (reference sequence). The CDR3 loop spans 15 amino acids.

V usage is TRBV28 and J usage is TRBJ1-1, with D hard to call. The V end lost 4 bases, the J end lost 4 bases, and 13 bases lay between the germline ends. The CDR3 loop spans 14 amino acids. The germline CDR1 and CDR2 sequences are MDHEN and SYDVKM. This chain's CDR3 is CASSSRLRATEAFF. CDR3 in DNA: TGTGCCAGCAGTTCACGGTTGAGGGCCACTGAAGCTTTCTTT. Combining the CDR3 with reference TRBV28 and TRBJ1-1 gives the whole variable domain DVKVTQSSRYLVKRTGEKVFLECVQDMDHENMFWYRQDPGLGLRLIYFSYDVKMKEKGDIPEGYSVSREKKERFSLILESASTNQTSMYLCASSSRLRATEAFFGQGTRLTVV.

This clone was found once. V and J are TRBV12-3 or TRBV12-4 and TRBJ2-2; no reliable D call. V lost 8 bases to trimming and J lost 6 bases, with 7 bases between them. The CDR3 is 11 amino acids. The CDR3 sequence is CASQYSGELFF. The CDR3, as DNA: TGTGCCAGCCAGTATTCCGGGGAGCTGTTTTTT.

The chain links TRBV13 to TRBJ2-7, with TRBD2 matching 9 bases. The trim removed 1 base at V and 4 bases at J, leaving 14 bases unmatched. CDR1 is PRHDT and CDR2 is FYEKMQ in the germline V gene (reference sequence). The CDR3 has 18 amino acids. CDR3 residues: CASSLVFPREGEQYEQYF. Written as DNA, the CDR3 is TGTGCCAGCAGCTTAGTATTCCCGCGGGAGGGGGAACAGTACGAGCAGTACTTC.

The chain uses TRBV28 and TRBJ1-2; TRBD1 matches 10 bases. V trimming: 5 bases; J trimming: 7 bases; junction bases outside the gene matches: 7. CDR1 MDHEN and CDR2 SYDVKM come from the germline V gene. The CDR3 is 14 residues long. The CDR3 bases are TGTGCCAGCAGTCCCGGGGACAGGGGTTCTGGCTACACCTTC. Its protein product is CASSPGDRGSGYTF.

CDR3 amino acids: CASSIGTGNTEAFF. CDR3 DNA: TGTGCCAGTAGTATAGGTACGGGGAACACTGAAGCTTTCTTT. V and J are TRBV19 and TRBJ1-1; D is ambiguous. This CDR3 is built from 14 residues. Germline V CDR1 and CDR2: LNHDA, SQIVND (reference sequence). Trimming stripped 1 base from V and 1 base from J, with 7 bases between.

The chain uses TRBV4-1 and TRBJ1-2; maybe TRBD1 (6 bases). This CDR3 comprises 16 residues. The ends were cut back, 0 bases at V and 8 bases at J, with 19 bases in the middle. Germline assignment: CDR1 MGHRA and CDR2 YSYEKL. CDR3 DNA: TGCGCCAGCAGCCAAGATGTTTCCACAGGGTACGGGGGCTACACCTTC. Translated, it gives CASSQDVSTGYGGYTF.

This chain links TRBV28 with TRBJ1-6; D perhaps matches TRBD1 (6 bases). Trimming removed 3 bases at V and 5 bases at J, with 8 bases between. From germline, CDR1 is MDHEN and CDR2 SYDVKM. This CDR3 has 14 residues. CDR3 sequence: CASSFGQHNSPLHF. CDR3 in DNA: TGTGCCAGCAGTTTCGGACAGCATAATTCACCCCTCCACTTT.

The chain is built from TRBV28 and TRBJ2-1; D possibly corresponds to TRBD1 (6 bases). The CDR3 runs 15 residues. V lost 3 bases and J 4 bases, leaving 13 bases between the germline ends. CDR1 and CDR2 from the germline V gene are MDHEN and SYDVKM. The CDR3, as DNA: TGTGCCAGCAGTTTGGTGGGGACAACATACAATGAGCAGTTCTTC. This gives the protein CASSLVGTTYNEQFF.

Comment on this clone: Other DNA sequences of this sample code for an identical CDR3. The chain is built from TRBV19 and TRBJ1-4; D not resolved. V lost 1 base to trimming and J lost 5 bases, with 5 bases between them. The CDR3 length is 13 residues. Looked up from germline, CDR1 is LNHDA and CDR2 is SQIVND (reference sequence). CDR3 nucleotides: TGTGCCAGTAGTATAGGAGGAAATGAAAAACTGTTTTTT. It yields the protein CASSIGGNEKLFF. Looking up the rest from reference TRBV19 and TRBJ1-4 gives the full variable domain: DGGITQSPKYLFRKEGQNVTLSCEQNLNHDAMYWYRQDPGQGLRLIYYSQIVNDFQKGDIAEGYSVSREKKESFPLTVTSAQKNPTAFYLCASSIGGNEKLFFGSGTQLSVL.

The chain links TRBV7-9 to TRBJ2-1; a possible D gene is TRBD2 (6 bases). V gave up 4 bases and J gave up 8 bases, with 18 bases separating them. This CDR3 is 15 amino acids long. Germline V gives CDR1 SEHNR, CDR2 FQNEAQ (reference sequence). The CDR3 DNA sequence: TGTGCCAGCAGCTCAAGACTAGAGGCTTTGGATGAGCAGTTCTTC. Translation: CASSSRLEALDEQFF. Combining the CDR3 with reference TRBV7-9 and TRBJ2-1 gives the whole variable domain DTGVSQNPRHKITKRGQNVTFRCDPISEHNRLYWYRQTLGQGPEFLTYFQNEAQLEKSRLLSDRFSAERPKGSFSTLEIQRTEQGDSAMYLCASSSRLEALDEQFFGPGTRLTVL.

The CDR3 coding sequence is TGCAGCGTATCGGACAGGTCCCTGAGGGAGACCCAGTACTTC. Its protein is CSVSDRSLRETQYF. The rearrangement links TRBV29-1 to TRBJ2-5, with 7 bases aligning to TRBD1. The CDR3 extends over 14 amino acids. Germline loops: CDR1 SQVTM, CDR2 ANQGSEA. The V segment lost 6 bases and the J segment 5 bases; nucleotides outside the gene matches: 12.

The chain recombines TRBV18 with TRBJ1-2; D is undetermined. With 2 bases removed from V and 2 bases from J, the gap between germline ends came to 9 bases. Germline V gene sequence: CDR1 KGHSH, CDR2 LQKENI. The CDR3 is 14 residues long. CDR3 sequence reads: CASSPLEENYGYTF. The CDR3 region has the DNA TGTGCCAGCTCACCATTAGAAGAAAACTATGGCTACACCTTC.

The rearrangement uses TRBV14 and TRBJ2-7; a possible D gene is TRBD1 (6 bases). Germline assignment: CDR1 SGHDN and CDR2 FVKESK. There are 14 residues in the CDR3. V lost 2 bases and J 5 bases, leaving 13 bases between the germline ends. The DNA for the CDR3 is TGTGCCAGCAGCCAAATAACAGGGTTCAACGAGCAGTACTTC. It translates to CASSQITGFNEQYF.

The genes are TRBV5-4 and TRBJ1-1, with D tentatively TRBD1 (5 bases). V lost 2 bases, J lost 0 bases, and 8 bases lay in between. The CDR3 length is 14 residues. CDR1 and CDR2 (germline): SGHNT, YYREEE (reference sequence). The CDR3 DNA sequence: TGTGCCAGCAGCTTACAGGCCATGAACACTGAAGCTTTCTTT. Translated: CASSLQAMNTEAFF.

The chain uses TRBV7-6 and TRBJ2-2; tentatively, D is TRBD1 (6 bases). V was pared by 0 bases and J by 7 bases, with 15 bases between. The CDR3 spans 16 residues. Germline V gene sequence: CDR1 SGHVS, CDR2 FNYEAQ. The CDR3 DNA reads as TGTGCCAGCAGCTTAGCAGAGGGGGTACTGGGCGGGGAGCTGTTTTTT. This translates into CASSLAEGVLGGELFF.